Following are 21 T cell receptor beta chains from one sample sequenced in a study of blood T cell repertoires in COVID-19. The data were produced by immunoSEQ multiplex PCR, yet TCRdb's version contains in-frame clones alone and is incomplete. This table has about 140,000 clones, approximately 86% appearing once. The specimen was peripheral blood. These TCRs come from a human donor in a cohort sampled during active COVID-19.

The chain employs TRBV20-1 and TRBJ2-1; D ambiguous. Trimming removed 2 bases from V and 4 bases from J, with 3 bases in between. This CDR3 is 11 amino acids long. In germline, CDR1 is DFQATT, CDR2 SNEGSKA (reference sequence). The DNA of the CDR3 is TGCAGTGCTAGATCGTACAATGAGCAGTTCTTC. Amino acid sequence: CSARSYNEQFF.

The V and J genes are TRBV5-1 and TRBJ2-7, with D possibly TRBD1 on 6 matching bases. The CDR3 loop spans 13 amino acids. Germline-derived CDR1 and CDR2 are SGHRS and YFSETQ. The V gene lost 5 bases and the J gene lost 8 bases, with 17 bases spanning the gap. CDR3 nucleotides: TGCGCCAGCAGGCAGAGGACAGACAATAAGCAGTACTTC. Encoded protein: CASRQRTDNKQYF.

CDR3 sequence reads: CASSFGITLRSYEQYF. The CDR3 region has the DNA TGTGCCAGCAGCTTCGGGATCACCCTGCGGTCCTACGAGCAGTACTTC. The chain joins TRBV11-2 to TRBJ2-7, with D tentatively TRBD2 (5 bases). The germline gives CDR1 SGHAT, CDR2 FQNNGV. Between the trimmed V and J ends, which lost 3 bases and 1 base, there was a span of 16 bases. CDR3 length equals 16 residues.

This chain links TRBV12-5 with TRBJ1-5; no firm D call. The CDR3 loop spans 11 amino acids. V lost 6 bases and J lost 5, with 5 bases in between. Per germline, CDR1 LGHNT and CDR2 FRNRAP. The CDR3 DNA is TGTGCTAGTGGCCTTGATCAGCCCCAGCATTTT. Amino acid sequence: CASGLDQPQHF. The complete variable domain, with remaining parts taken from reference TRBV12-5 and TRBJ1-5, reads DARVTQTPRHKVTEMGQEVTMRCQPILGHNTVFWYRQTMMQGLELLAYFRNRAPLDDSGMPKDRFSAEMPDATLATLKIQPSEPRDSAVYFCASGLDQPQHFGDGTRLSIL.

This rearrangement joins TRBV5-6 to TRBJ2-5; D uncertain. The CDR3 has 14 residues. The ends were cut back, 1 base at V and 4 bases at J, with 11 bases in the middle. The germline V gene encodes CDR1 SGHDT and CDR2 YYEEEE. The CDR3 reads CASSLWRSPETQYF. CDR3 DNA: TGTGCCAGCAGCTTGTGGCGGTCTCCAGAGACCCAGTACTTC.

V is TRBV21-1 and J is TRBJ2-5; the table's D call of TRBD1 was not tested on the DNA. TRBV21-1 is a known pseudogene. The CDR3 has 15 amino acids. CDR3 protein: CASSKGGQGKETQYF. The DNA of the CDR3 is TGTGCCAGCAGCAAAGGGGGACAGGGGAAAGAGACCCAGTACTTC.

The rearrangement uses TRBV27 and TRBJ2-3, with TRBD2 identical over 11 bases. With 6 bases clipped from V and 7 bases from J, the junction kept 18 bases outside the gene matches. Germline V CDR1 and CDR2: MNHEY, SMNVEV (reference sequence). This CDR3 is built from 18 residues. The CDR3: CASRNLYPVAGGPYTQYF. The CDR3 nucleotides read TGTGCCAGCAGAAATCTCTACCCGGTAGCGGGAGGGCCGTATACGCAGTATTTT.

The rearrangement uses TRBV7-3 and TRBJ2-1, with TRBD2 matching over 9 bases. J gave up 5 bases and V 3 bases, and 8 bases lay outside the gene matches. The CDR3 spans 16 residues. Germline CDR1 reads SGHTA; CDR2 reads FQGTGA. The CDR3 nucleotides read TGTGCCAGCAGCTTCCTGCGCGGGAGGGATAACAATGAGCAGTTCTTC. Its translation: CASSFLRGRDNNEQFF. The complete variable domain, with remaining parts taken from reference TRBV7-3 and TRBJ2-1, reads GAGVSQTPSNKVTEKGKYVELRCDPISGHTALYWYRQSLGQGPEFLIYFQGTGAADDSGLPNDRFFAVRPEGSVSTLKIQRTERGDSAVYLCASSFLRGRDNNEQFFGPGTRLTVL.

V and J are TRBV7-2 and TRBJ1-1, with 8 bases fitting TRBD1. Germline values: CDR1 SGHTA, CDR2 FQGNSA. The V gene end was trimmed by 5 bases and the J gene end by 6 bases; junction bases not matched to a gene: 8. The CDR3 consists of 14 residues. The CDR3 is CASSPQGAGAEAFF. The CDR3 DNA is TGTGCCAGCAGCCCTCAGGGGGCGGGGGCTGAAGCTTTCTTT.

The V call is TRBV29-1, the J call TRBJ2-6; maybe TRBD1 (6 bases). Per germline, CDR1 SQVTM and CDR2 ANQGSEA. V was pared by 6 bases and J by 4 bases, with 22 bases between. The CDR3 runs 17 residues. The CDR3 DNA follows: TGCAGCGTCCTTCGGGGACAATACACGGGCGGGGCCAACGTCCTGACTTTC. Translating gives CSVLRGQYTGGANVLTF.

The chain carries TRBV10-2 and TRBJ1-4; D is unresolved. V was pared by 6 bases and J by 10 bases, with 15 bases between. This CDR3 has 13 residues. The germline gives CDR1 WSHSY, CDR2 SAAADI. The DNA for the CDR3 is TGCGCCAGCAGCGAGAGCTTGGGAGGAAAACTGTTTTTT. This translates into CASSESLGGKLFF.

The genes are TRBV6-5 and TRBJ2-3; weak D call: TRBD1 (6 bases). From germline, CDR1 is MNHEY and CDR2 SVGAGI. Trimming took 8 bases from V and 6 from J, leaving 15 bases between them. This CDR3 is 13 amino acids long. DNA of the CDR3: TGTGCCAGCGGGGACGGGACATTGGATACGCAGTATTTT. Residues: CASGDGTLDTQYF.

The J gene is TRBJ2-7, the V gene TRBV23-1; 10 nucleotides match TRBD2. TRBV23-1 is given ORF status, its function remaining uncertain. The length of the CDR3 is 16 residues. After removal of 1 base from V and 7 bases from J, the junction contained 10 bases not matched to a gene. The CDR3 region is CASSQYPEREGEEQYF. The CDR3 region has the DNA TGCGCCAGCAGTCAATATCCCGAGCGGGAGGGCGAAGAGCAGTACTTC.

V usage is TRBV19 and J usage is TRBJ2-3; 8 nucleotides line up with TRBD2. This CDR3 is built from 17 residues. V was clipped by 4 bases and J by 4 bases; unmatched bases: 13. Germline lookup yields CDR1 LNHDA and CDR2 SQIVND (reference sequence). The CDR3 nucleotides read TGTGCCAGTAGTACCCCCGGATTGGCGGGAGGTGCAGATACGCAGTATTTT. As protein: CASSTPGLAGGADTQYF.

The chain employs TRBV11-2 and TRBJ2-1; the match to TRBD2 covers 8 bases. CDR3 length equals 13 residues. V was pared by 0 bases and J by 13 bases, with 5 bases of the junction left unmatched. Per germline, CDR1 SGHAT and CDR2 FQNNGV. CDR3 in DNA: TGTGCCAGCAGCTTAGAGGGCGGGGGGCCTCAGTTCTTC. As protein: CASSLEGGGPQFF. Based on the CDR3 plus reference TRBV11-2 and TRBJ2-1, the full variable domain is EAGVAQSPRYKIIEKRQSVAFWCNPISGHATLYWYQQILGQGPKLLIQFQNNGVVDDSQLPKDRFSAERLKGVDSTLKIQPAKLEDSAVYLCASSLEGGGPQFFGPGTRLTVL.

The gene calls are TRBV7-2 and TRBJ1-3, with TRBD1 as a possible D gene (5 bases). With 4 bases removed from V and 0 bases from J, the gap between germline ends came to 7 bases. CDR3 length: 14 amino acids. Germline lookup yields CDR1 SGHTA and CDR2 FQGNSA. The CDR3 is CASSSTGSGNTIYF. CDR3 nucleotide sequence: TGTGCCAGCAGCTCCACAGGCTCTGGAAACACCATATATTTT.

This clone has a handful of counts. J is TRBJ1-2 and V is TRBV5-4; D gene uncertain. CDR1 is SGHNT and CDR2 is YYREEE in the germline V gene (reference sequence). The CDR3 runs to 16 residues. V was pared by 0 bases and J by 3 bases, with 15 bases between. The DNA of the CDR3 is TGTGCCAGCAGCTTGGCCGAAGGGTGGGGAGACTATGGCTACACCTTC. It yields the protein CASSLAEGWGDYGYTF.

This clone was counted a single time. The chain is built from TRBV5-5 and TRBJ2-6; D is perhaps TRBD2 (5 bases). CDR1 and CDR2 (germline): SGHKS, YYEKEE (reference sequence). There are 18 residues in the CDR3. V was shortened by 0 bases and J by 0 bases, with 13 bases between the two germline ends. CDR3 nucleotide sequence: TGTGCCAGCAGCTTGGCCCTAGCTCCTTACTCTGGGGCCAACGTCCTGACTTTC. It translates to CASSLALAPYSGANVLTF.

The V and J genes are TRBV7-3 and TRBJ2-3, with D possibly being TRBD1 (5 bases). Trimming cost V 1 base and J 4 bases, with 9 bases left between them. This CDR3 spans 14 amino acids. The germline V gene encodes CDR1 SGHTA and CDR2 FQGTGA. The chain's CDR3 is CASSLSVRADTQYF. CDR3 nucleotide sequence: TGTGCCAGCAGCTTAAGCGTCAGGGCAGATACGCAGTATTTT.

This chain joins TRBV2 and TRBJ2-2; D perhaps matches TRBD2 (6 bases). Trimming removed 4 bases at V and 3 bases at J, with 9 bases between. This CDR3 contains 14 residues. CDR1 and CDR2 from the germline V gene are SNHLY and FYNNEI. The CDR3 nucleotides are TGTGCCAGCAGTGCGGGGGACCACACCGGGGAGCTGTTTTTT. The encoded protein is CASSAGDHTGELFF.

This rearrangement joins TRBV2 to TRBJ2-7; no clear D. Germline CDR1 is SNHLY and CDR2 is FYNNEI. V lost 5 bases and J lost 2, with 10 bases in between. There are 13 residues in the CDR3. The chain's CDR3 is CASSRRTTYEQYF. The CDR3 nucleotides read TGTGCCAGCAGTCGACGTACTACCTACGAGCAGTACTTC.